Shown below are 23 T cell receptor beta chains from a single sample sequenced in a study of blood T cell repertoires in COVID-19. Sequencing used immunoSEQ multiplex PCR; TCRdb keeps in-frame clones, though not all of them. The sample gives 85,000 to 95,000 clones, approximately 89% of which show up once; 5.2% is in the top ten. The specimen was peripheral blood. These receptors were taken from an elderly woman with active COVID-19.

The rearrangement joins TRBV7-6 to TRBJ2-3; D is ambiguous. There are 15 residues in the CDR3. Trimming shortened V by 1 base and J by 0 bases, and 8 bases separated the two germline ends. CDR1 and CDR2 from the germline V gene are SGHVS and FNYEAQ. CDR3 sequence (DNA): TGTGCCAGCAGCTTAGTACAGTCTAGCACAGATACGCAGTATTTT. Encoded protein: CASSLVQSSTDTQYF. Together with reference TRBV7-6 and TRBJ2-3, the CDR3 gives the full variable domain: GAGVSQSPRYKVTKRGQDVALRCDPISGHVSLYWYRQALGQGPEFLTYFNYEAQQDKSGLPNDRFSAERPEGSISTLTIQRTEQRDSAMYRCASSLVQSSTDTQYFGPGTRLTVL.

This rearrangement joins TRBV9 to TRBJ2-7, with D perhaps matching TRBD2 (6 bases). Germline V gives CDR1 SGDLS, CDR2 YYNGEE. The CDR3 spans 15 residues. V was clipped by 3 bases and J by 5 bases, with 18 bases between them. In DNA form, the CDR3 reads TGTGCCAGCAGCGCGGAAGGGACTCGTATCGACGAGCAGTACTTC. This encodes CASSAEGTRIDEQYF.

There are a few counts of this clone. The V call is TRBV14, the J call TRBJ2-3; tentatively, D is TRBD1 (5 bases). The CDR3 covers 14 residues. V dropped 4 bases and J dropped 6 bases, with 14 bases sitting between them. Per the germline V gene, CDR1 is SGHDN and CDR2 is FVKESK. CDR3 nucleotides: TGTGCCAGCAGCCTCGTGGGCTGGGGCGATACGCAGTATTTT. This translates into CASSLVGWGDTQYF.

V and J are TRBV6-5 and TRBJ2-3; D uncertain. CDR1 is MNHEY, CDR2 SVGAGI, per germline. The CDR3 has 13 amino acids. Trimming took 3 bases from V and 3 from J, leaving 7 bases between them. CDR3 region: CASSYMRTDTQYF. The CDR3 DNA reads TGTGCCAGCAGTTATATGCGGACAGATACGCAGTATTTT.

The V and J genes are TRBV10-3 and TRBJ1-1, with a tentative D call TRBD1 (5 bases). The germline CDR1 and CDR2 sequences are ENHRY and SYGVKD. Trimming left V 2 bases short and J 0 bases short, with 16 bases between. The CDR3 totals 17 residues. The CDR3 is CAISELRRRGVNTEAFF. The CDR3 DNA reads TGTGCCATCAGTGAGCTCCGACGGAGGGGTGTGAACACTGAAGCTTTCTTT.

V and J are TRBV19 and TRBJ1-1, with D tentatively TRBD1 (6 bases). The V and J ends lost 5 bases and 3 bases respectively, with 16 bases between them. Germline V lookup: CDR1 LNHDA, CDR2 SQIVND (reference sequence). This CDR3 is built from 15 residues. The CDR3: CASSPAGGSYTEAFF. DNA for the CDR3: TGTGCCAGTAGTCCGGCGGGGGGCAGTTACACTGAAGCTTTCTTT.

By sample fraction, this clone is large. This sequence joins TRBV28 and TRBJ2-2; no definite D call. The CDR3 is made up of 15 amino acids. Per the germline V gene, CDR1 is MDHEN and CDR2 is SYDVKM. Trimming left V 5 bases short and J 2 bases short, with 12 bases between. The CDR3 sequence is CASSPVDTNTGELFF. The CDR3, as DNA: TGTGCCAGCAGTCCCGTCGACACCAACACCGGGGAGCTGTTTTTT.

This clone was detected only once. V is TRBV7-3 and J is TRBJ2-3; TRBD2 matches 11 bases. CDR3 length: 15 residues. Trimming cost V 6 bases and J 10 bases; bases outside gene matches: 12. The germline CDR1 and CDR2 sequences are SGHTA and FQGTGA. CDR3 in DNA: TGTGCCAGCAGTTCCGGGACTAGCGGACGAGGAGCGCAGTATTTT. Its protein product is CASSSGTSGRGAQYF.

V usage is TRBV3-1 (or the pseudogene TRBV3-2) and J usage is TRBJ2-4; 8 bases are shared with TRBD2. This CDR3 is built from 14 residues. Germline CDR1 and CDR2: LGHDT and YNNKEL (reference sequence). V lost 3 bases and J lost 7; bases outside the gene matches: 5. In nucleotides, the CDR3 is TGTGCCAGCAGCCACCGGGGGGGAGGGAACATTCAGTACTTC. It encodes CASSHRGGGNIQYF.

V is TRBV7-2 and J is TRBJ2-3, with 10 bases matching TRBD2. V lost 5 bases, J lost 6 bases, and 20 bases stayed unmatched. Germline V gives CDR1 SGHTA, CDR2 FQGNSA. The CDR3 length is 19 residues. Here the CDR3 DNA reads TGTGCCAGCAGCCATAGGGGGATCCGGGCTAGCGGGAGAAGGGATACGCAGTATTTT. Translated: CASSHRGIRASGRRDTQYF.

The chain recombines TRBV5-3 with TRBJ1-4, with D hard to call. TRBV5-3 counts as an open reading frame of uncertain function. This CDR3 region has 12 residues. The ends were cut back, 4 bases at V and 6 bases at J, with 7 bases in the middle. The CDR3 sequence: CARSQWYEKLFF. CDR3 coding DNA: TGTGCCAGAAGCCAGTGGTATGAAAAACTGTTTTTT.

The rearrangement joins TRBV27 to TRBJ2-5; D uncertain. The ends were cut back, 6 bases at V and 5 bases at J, with 13 bases in the middle. The germline V gene has CDR1 MNHEY and CDR2 SMNVEV (reference sequence). The CDR3 spans 13 residues. This CDR3 reads CASRPRPGETQYF. CDR3 bases: TGTGCCAGCAGGCCTCGCCCCGGGGAGACCCAGTACTTC.

The rearrangement joins TRBV7-2 to TRBJ1-5; D remains unclear. The CDR3 loop spans 13 amino acids. Germline CDR1 SGHTA, CDR2 FQGNSA. V was clipped by 6 bases and J by 6 bases, with 12 bases between them. CDR3 loop: CASSRGWGQPQHF. DNA of the CDR3: TGTGCCAGCAGTCGGGGATGGGGTCAGCCCCAGCATTTT. Full variable domain (outside the CDR3, taken from reference TRBV7-2 and TRBJ1-5): GAGVSQSPSNKVTEKGKDVELRCDPISGHTALYWYRQSLGQGLEFLIYFQGNSAPDKSGLPSDRFSAERTGGSVSTLTIQRTQQEDSAVYLCASSRGWGQPQHFGDGTRLSIL.

This sequence joins TRBV18 and TRBJ2-1; 10 bases map to TRBD2. V trimming: 2 bases; J trimming: 4 bases; junction bases outside the gene matches: 2. The germline V gene has CDR1 KGHSH and CDR2 LQKENI. The CDR3 has 15 residues. The CDR3 loop is CASSPGTSVYNEQFF. The CDR3, as DNA: TGTGCCAGCTCACCAGGGACTAGCGTGTACAATGAGCAGTTCTTC.

The chain has TRBV6-6 and TRBJ2-1, with TRBD1 as a possible D gene (5 bases). CDR1 and CDR2 (germline): MNHNY, SVGAGI (reference sequence). This CDR3 is built from 15 residues. V was clipped by 0 bases and J by 9 bases, with 15 bases between them. The CDR3 reads CASSYSTLGVAEQFF. The CDR3 nucleotides read TGTGCCAGCAGTTACTCGACTCTAGGGGTAGCTGAGCAGTTCTTC.

The gene calls are TRBV28 and TRBJ2-3, with TRBD2 matching over 8 bases. The length of the CDR3 is 14 residues. The germline V gene encodes CDR1 MDHEN and CDR2 SYDVKM. Unmatched junction bases numbered 6, after V lost 5 bases and J lost 5 bases. The CDR3 DNA reads as TGTGCCAGCAGTATTAGCGGGGAAATAGATACGCAGTATTTT. Protein: CASSISGEIDTQYF.

A remark on this clone: This sample also contains other DNA sequences that code for the same CDR3. V and J are TRBV19 and TRBJ2-3; 7 bases are a match to TRBD1. CDR3 length: 14 residues. After removal of 1 base from V and 3 bases from J, the junction contained 1 base not matched to a gene. Looked up from germline, CDR1 is LNHDA and CDR2 is SQIVND (reference sequence). CDR3 DNA sequence: TGTGCCAGTAGTATAGGACAGGGAACAGATACGCAGTATTTT. This sequence encodes CASSIGQGTDTQYF.

The V call is TRBV7-8, the J call TRBJ2-3; TRBD2 matches 8 bases. The CDR3 has 15 residues. The V gene end was trimmed by 3 bases and the J gene end by 5 bases; junction bases not matched to a gene: 7. Germline V gives CDR1 SGHVS, CDR2 FQNEAQ. In nucleotides, the CDR3 is TGTGCCAGCAGCTTTACGGGCGGGGGGAGAGATACGCAGTATTTT. Protein: CASSFTGGGRDTQYF. Full variable domain (missing parts from reference TRBV7-8 and TRBJ2-3): GAGVSQSPRYKVAKRGQDVALRCDPISGHVSLFWYQQALGQGPEFLTYFQNEAQLDKSGLPSDRFFAERPEGSVSTLKIQRTQQEDSAVYLCASSFTGGGRDTQYFGPGTRLTVL.

This chain joins TRBV28 and TRBJ2-2; possible D gene TRBD2, 5 bases. Germline CDR1 MDHEN, CDR2 SYDVKM. The length of the CDR3 is 17 residues. V shed 2 bases and J shed 3 bases, with 16 bases lying between them. CDR3 coding DNA: TGTGCCAGCAGTTTAGGGCGCGCGGGTGGGTACACCGGGGAGCTGTTTTTT. As protein: CASSLGRAGGYTGELFF.

The DNA of the CDR3 is TGTGCCAGCAGTGCAGCCCCGGGACAACAAGAGACCCAGTACTTC. This gives the protein CASSAAPGQQETQYF. The chain recombines TRBV6-1 with TRBJ2-5; a possible D gene is TRBD1 (6 bases). The length of the CDR3 is 15 residues. Deletions cut 4 bases from V and 2 bases from J, with 14 bases between. Looked up from germline, CDR1 is MNHNS and CDR2 is SASEGT.

The genes are TRBV28 and TRBJ2-3; TRBD1 is a possible D gene (7 bases). With 7 bases removed from V and 5 bases from J, the gap between germline ends came to 16 bases. Germline V gives CDR1 MDHEN, CDR2 SYDVKM. The CDR3 extends over 14 amino acids. CDR3 nucleotides: TGTGCCAGCATTGGAGGGGGCAAGGGAGATACGCAGTATTTT. This gives the protein CASIGGGKGDTQYF.

The chain recombines TRBV19 with TRBJ1-1; 8 bases are a match to TRBD1. The CDR3 has 13 residues. With 9 bases clipped from V and 7 bases from J, the junction kept 10 bases outside the gene matches. Per germline, CDR1 LNHDA and CDR2 SQIVND (reference sequence). CDR3 region: CASQDRARSEAFF. CDR3 nucleotides: TGTGCCAGCCAGGACAGGGCGAGGAGTGAAGCTTTCTTT.

This clone was seen a handful of times. The chain uses TRBV7-2 and TRBJ2-5, with 8 bases that match TRBD2. V lost 5 bases, J lost 7 bases, and 18 bases stayed unmatched. The germline V gene has CDR1 SGHTA and CDR2 FQGNSA. The length of the CDR3 is 17 residues. The CDR3 DNA reads as TGTGCCAGCAGCCCAACTGGCCTAGCGGGCCTAGGTGGGACCCAGTACTTC. This translates into CASSPTGLAGLGGTQYF. The full variable domain, rest sourced from reference TRBV7-2 and TRBJ2-5, is GAGVSQSPSNKVTEKGKDVELRCDPISGHTALYWYRQSLGQGLEFLIYFQGNSAPDKSGLPSDRFSAERTGGSVSTLTIQRTQQEDSAVYLCASSPTGLAGLGGTQYFGPGTRLLVL.